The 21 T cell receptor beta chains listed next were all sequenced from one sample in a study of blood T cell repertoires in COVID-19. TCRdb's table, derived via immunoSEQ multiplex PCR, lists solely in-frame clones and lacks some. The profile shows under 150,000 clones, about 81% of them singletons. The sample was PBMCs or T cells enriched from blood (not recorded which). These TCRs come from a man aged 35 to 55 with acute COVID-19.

CDR3 loop: CATSDLDSPRRHQPQHF. CDR3 DNA sequence: TGTGCCACCAGTGATCTAGACAGCCCTAGAAGGCATCAGCCCCAGCATTTT. This chain connects TRBV24-1 to TRBJ1-5, with D possibly being TRBD1 (5 bases). The CDR3 has 17 residues. Trimming cost V 3 bases and J 5 bases, with 19 bases left between them. CDR1 KGHDR and CDR2 SFDVKD come from the germline V gene.

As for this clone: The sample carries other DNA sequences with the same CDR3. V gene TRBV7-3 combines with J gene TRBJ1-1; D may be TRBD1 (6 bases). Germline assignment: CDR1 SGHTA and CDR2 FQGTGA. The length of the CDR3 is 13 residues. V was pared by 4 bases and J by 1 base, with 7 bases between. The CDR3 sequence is CASSSQGNTEAFF. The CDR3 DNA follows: TGTGCCAGCAGCTCACAGGGGAACACTGAAGCTTTCTTT.

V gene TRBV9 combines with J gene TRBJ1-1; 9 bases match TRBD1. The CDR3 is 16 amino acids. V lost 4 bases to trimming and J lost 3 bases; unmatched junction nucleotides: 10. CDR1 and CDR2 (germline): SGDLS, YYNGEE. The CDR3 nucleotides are TGTGCCAGCAGCCCCCTTGGACAGGGGATGGACACTGAAGCTTTCTTT. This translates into CASSPLGQGMDTEAFF.

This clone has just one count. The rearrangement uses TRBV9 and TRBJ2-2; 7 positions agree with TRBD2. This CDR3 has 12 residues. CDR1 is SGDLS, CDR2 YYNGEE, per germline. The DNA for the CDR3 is TGTGCGGGGAGGGATATTTCAGGGGAGCTGTTTTTT. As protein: CAGRDISGELFF.

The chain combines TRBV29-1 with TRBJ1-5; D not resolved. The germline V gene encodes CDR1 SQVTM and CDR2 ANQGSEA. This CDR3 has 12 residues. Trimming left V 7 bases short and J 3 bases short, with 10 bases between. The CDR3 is CSAGDYNQPQHF. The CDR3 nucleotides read TGCAGCGCAGGAGATTACAATCAGCCCCAGCATTTT.

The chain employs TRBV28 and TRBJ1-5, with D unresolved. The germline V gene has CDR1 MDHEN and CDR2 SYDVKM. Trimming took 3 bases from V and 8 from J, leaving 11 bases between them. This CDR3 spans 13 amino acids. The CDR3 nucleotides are TGTGCCAGCAGTTTTTCGGGGAGCAAGCCCCAGCATTTT. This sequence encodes CASSFSGSKPQHF.

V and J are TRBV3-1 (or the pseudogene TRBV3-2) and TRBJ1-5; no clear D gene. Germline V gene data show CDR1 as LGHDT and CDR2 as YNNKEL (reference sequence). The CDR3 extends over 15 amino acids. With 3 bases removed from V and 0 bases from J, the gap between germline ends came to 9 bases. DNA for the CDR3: TGTGCCAGCAGCCAGACTAGAAATAGCAATCAGCCCCAGCATTTT. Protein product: CASSQTRNSNQPQHF.

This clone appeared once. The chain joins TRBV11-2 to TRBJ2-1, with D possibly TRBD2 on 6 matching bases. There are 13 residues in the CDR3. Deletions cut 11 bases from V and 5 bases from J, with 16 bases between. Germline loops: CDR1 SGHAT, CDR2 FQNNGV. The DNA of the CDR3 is TGTGCCTGCACGCGCGGGATGAACAATGAGCAGTTCTTC. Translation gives CACTRGMNNEQFF.

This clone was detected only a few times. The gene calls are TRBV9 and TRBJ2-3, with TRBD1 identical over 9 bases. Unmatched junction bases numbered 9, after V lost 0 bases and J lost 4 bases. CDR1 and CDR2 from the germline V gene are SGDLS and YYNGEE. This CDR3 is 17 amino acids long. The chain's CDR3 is CASSVASGDREADTQYF. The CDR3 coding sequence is TGTGCCAGCAGCGTAGCGTCAGGGGACAGGGAGGCAGATACGCAGTATTTT.

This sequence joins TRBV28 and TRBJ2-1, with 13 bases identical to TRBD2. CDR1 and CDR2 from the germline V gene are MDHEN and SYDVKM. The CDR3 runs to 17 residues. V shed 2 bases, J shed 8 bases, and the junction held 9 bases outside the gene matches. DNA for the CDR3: TGTGCCAGCAGTTTAAGACTAGCGGGAGGTGGTGGGTATGAGCAGTTCTTC. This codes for CASSLRLAGGGGYEQFF.

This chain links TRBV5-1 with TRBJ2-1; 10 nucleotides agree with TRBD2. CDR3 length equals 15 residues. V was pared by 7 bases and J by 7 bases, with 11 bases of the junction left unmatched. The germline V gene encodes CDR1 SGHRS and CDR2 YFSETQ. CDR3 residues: CASGPRSTSGNEQFF. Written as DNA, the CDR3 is TGCGCCAGCGGCCCTCGCTCGACTAGCGGGAATGAGCAGTTCTTC.

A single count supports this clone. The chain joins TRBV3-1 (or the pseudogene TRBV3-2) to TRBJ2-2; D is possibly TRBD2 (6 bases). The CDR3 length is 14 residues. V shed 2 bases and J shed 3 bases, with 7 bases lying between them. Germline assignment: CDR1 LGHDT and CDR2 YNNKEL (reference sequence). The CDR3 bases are TGTGCCAGCAGCCAACGGAGGGACACCGGGGAGCTGTTTTTT. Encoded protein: CASSQRRDTGELFF.

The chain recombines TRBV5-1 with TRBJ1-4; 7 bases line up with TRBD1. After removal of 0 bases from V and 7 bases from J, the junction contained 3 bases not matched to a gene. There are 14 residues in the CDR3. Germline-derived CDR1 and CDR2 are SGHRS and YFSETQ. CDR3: CASSLDTGVEKLFF. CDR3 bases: TGCGCCAGCAGCTTGGATACAGGGGTTGAAAAACTGTTTTTT.

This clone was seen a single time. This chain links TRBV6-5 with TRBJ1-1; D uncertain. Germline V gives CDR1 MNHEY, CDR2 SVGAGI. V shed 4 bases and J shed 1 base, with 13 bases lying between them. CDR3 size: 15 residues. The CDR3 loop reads CASSSLAGGNTEAFF. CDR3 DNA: TGTGCCAGCAGTTCCCTGGCCGGCGGGAACACTGAAGCTTTCTTT.

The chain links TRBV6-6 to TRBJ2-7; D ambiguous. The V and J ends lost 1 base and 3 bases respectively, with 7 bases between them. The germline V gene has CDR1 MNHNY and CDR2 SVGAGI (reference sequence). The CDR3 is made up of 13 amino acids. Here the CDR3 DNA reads TGTGCCAGCAGTTACTTGGTCAGCTACGAGCAGTACTTC. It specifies CASSYLVSYEQYF.

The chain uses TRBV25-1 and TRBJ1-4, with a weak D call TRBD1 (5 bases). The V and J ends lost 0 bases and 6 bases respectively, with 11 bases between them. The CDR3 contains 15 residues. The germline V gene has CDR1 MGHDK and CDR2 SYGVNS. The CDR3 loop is CASSEYWGGDEKLFF. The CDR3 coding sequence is TGTGCCAGCAGTGAATATTGGGGGGGAGATGAAAAACTGTTTTTT.

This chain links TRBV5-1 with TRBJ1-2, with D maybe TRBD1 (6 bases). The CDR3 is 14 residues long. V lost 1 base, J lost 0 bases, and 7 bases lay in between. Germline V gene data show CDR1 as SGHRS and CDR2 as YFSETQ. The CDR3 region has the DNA TGCGCCAGCAGCTTGCGACAGGCTAACTATGGCTACACCTTC. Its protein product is CASSLRQANYGYTF.

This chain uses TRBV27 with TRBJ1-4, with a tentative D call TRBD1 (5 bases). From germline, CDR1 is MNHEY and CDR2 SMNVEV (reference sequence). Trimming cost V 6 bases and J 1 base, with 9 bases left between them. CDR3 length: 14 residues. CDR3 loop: CASSWGGTNEKLFF. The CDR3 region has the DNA TGTGCCAGCAGCTGGGGGGGAACTAATGAAAAACTGTTTTTT.

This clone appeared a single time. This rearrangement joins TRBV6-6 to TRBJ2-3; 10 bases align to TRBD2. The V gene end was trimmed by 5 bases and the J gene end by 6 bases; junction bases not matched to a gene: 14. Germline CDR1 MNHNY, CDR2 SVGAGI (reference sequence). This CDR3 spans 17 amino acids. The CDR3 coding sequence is TGTGCCAGCAGTCTAAGACTAGCGGGCCTCAAGGGGGATACGCAGTATTTT. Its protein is CASSLRLAGLKGDTQYF.

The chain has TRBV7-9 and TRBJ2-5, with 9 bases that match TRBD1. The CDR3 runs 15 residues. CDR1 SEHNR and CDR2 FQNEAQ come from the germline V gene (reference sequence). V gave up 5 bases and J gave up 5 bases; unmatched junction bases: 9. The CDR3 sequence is CASSGRGDRVETQYF. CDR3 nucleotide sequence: TGTGCCAGCAGCGGTAGAGGGGACAGGGTGGAGACCCAGTACTTC.

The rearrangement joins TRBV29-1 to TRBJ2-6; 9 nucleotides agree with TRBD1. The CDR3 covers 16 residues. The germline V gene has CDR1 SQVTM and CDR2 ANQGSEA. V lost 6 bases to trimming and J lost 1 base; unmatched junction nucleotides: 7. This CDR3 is CSVPWTGESGANVLTF. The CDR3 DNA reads TGCAGCGTCCCTTGGACAGGGGAGTCTGGGGCCAACGTCCTGACTTTC.